This T cell receptor beta chain was captured by sequencing in a study of blood T cell repertoires in COVID-19. Libraries were prepared by immunoSEQ multiplex PCR; TCRdb keeps only in-frame clonotypes and omits some of them. Of about 160,000 clones listed, 81% are singletons. The CDR3 is made up of 17 amino acids. Germline loops: CDR1 SGHRS, CDR2 YFSETQ. Unmatched junction bases numbered 7, after V lost 4 bases and J lost 3 bases. Sequencing input: PBMCs or T cells enriched from blood (not recorded which). V gene TRBV5-1 combines with J gene TRBJ2-2; 12 nucleotides line up with TRBD2. This clonotype originated in a woman aged 40-49 years with acute COVID-19. The CDR3 reads CASSLKTSGSDTGELFF. In DNA form, the CDR3 reads TGCGCCAGCAGCCTTAAGACTAGCGGGAGCGACACCGGGGAGCTGTTTTTT.